This T cell receptor (beta chain) was profiled in a study of blood T cell repertoires in COVID-19. The data were produced by immunoSEQ multiplex PCR, yet TCRdb's version contains in-frame clones alone and is incomplete. This sample has hundreds of thousands of clones, with 86% found just once. Trimming removed 0 bases at V and 0 bases at J, with 9 bases between. This CDR3 spans 16 amino acids. CDR1 and CDR2 (germline): MNHEY, SMNVEV (reference sequence). The clonotype originates from a man aged 40-49 years who had recovered from COVID-19. This chain connects TRBV27 to TRBJ2-1; D may be TRBD2 (5 bases). The source material was PBMCs or T cells enriched from blood (not recorded which). The CDR3 sequence: CASSLSVGSSYNEQFF. The CDR3 DNA follows: TGTGCCAGCAGTTTATCGGTGGGGAGCTCCTACAATGAGCAGTTCTTC.